The 9 T cell receptor beta chains presented below share a single source sample, sequenced in a study of blood T cell repertoires in COVID-19. The table came from immunoSEQ multiplex PCR; TCRdb's copy has only in-frame clones and leaves some out. In the table there are about 300,000 clones, 85% of which are singletons. The sample was PBMCs or T cells enriched from blood (not recorded which). These receptor sequences come from a woman in her 30s who had been exposed to COVID-19.

This clone came up once. The rearrangement uses TRBV19 and TRBJ1-5; TRBD1 is a possible D gene (6 bases). V lost 5 bases and J lost 6, with 20 bases in between. The CDR3 contains 16 residues. Germline CDR1 reads LNHDA; CDR2 reads SQIVND (reference sequence). The CDR3 DNA is TGTGCCAGTAGTCAAGGGGGAACTTATGCTGCTCAGCCCCAGCATTTT. This codes for CASSQGGTYAAQPQHF.

Only one count was recorded for this clone. The J gene is TRBJ1-2, the V gene TRBV5-4; TRBD1 agrees at 8 bases. Germline CDR1 and CDR2: SGHNT and YYREEE (reference sequence). The V gene end was trimmed by 0 bases and the J gene end by 7 bases; junction bases not matched to a gene: 5. The CDR3 is 14 residues long. CDR3 in amino acids: CASSLDQGAGGYTF. The CDR3 DNA is TGTGCCAGCAGCTTGGATCAGGGGGCGGGTGGCTACACCTTC.

CDR3 in amino acids: CASSRTQGEYEQYF. CDR3 bases: TGTGCCAGCTCACGGACCCAGGGGGAGTACGAGCAGTACTTC. The J gene is TRBJ2-7, the V gene TRBV18; 7 bases line up with TRBD1. Germline lookup yields CDR1 KGHSH and CDR2 LQKENI. CDR3 length: 14 residues. Trimming cost V 4 bases and J 4 bases; bases outside gene matches: 7.

This chain connects TRBV20-1 to TRBJ2-3; 8 bases fit TRBD2. This CDR3 is 14 amino acids long. Germline V CDR1 and CDR2: DFQATT, SNEGSKA (reference sequence). Losses at the gene ends were 3 bases for V and 2 bases for J; bases not matched to a gene: 4. Here the CDR3 reads CSASGGGFTDTQYF. CDR3 sequence (DNA): TGCAGTGCTAGTGGCGGGGGGTTCACAGATACGCAGTATTTT.

The gene calls are TRBV13 and TRBJ1-4; D unclear. Trimming cost V 7 bases and J 2 bases, with 8 bases left between them. CDR3 length: 13 residues. Germline loops: CDR1 PRHDT, CDR2 FYEKMQ (reference sequence). The CDR3, as DNA: TGTGCCAGCACCGTGGGCACTAATGAAAAACTGTTTTTT. Encoded protein: CASTVGTNEKLFF.

J is TRBJ1-2 and V is TRBV7-9; TRBD1 aligns across 10 bases. This CDR3 is 15 amino acids long. Trimming cost V 3 bases and J 3 bases; bases outside gene matches: 4. The V gene's germline CDR1 is SEHNR and CDR2 FQNEAQ (reference sequence). This CDR3 reads CASSFYGTGDYGYTF. For the CDR3, the DNA is TGTGCCAGCAGCTTTTATGGGACAGGGGACTATGGCTACACCTTC.

This clone was seen only a few times. Other DNA sequences in this specimen translate into the identical CDR3. V usage is TRBV27 and J usage is TRBJ2-7; possible D gene TRBD2, 6 bases. Per the germline V gene, CDR1 is MNHEY and CDR2 is SMNVEV (reference sequence). This CDR3 comprises 14 residues. Trimming removed 3 bases from V and 0 bases from J, with 9 bases in between. Written as DNA, the CDR3 is TGTGCCAGCAGTTTCGGAGGGCCCTCCTACGAGCAGTACTTC. This translates into CASSFGGPSYEQYF.

CDR3 region: CASSPLAGALYNEQFF. CDR3 nucleotide sequence: TGTGCCAGCAGTCCCTTAGCGGGGGCCCTCTACAATGAGCAGTTCTTC. V gene TRBV27 combines with J gene TRBJ2-1; 9 bases are shared with TRBD2. Germline CDR1 is MNHEY and CDR2 is SMNVEV (reference sequence). The CDR3 covers 16 residues. The V segment lost 5 bases and the J segment 3 bases; nucleotides outside the gene matches: 8.

V and J are TRBV14 and TRBJ2-5; 7 positions match TRBD2. V lost 8 bases and J lost 4; bases outside the gene matches: 13. The germline CDR1 and CDR2 sequences are SGHDN and FVKESK. This CDR3 is built from 15 residues. The CDR3 is CASGNLAGPPETQYF. DNA of the CDR3: TGTGCCAGCGGGAACTTAGCGGGCCCCCCAGAGACCCAGTACTTC.